The 13 T cell receptor beta chains below were found in one sample sequenced in a study of blood T cells in healthy people across ages. The authors ran a second PCR of roughly 6 to 12 cycles using a sample-barcoded 5' primer and a J-beta primer mix. TCRdb re-called the 5' RACE reads with MiXCR, one entry per CDR3 protein. The sample has 800,000 to 950,000 distinct CDR3 sequences; around 46% are singletons. Sequences were obtained from blood. All receptors derive from a young man in good health.

The genes are TRBV4-2 and TRBJ2-1, with 11 bases fitting TRBD2. V shed 1 base, J shed 4 bases, and the junction held 9 bases outside the gene matches. The CDR3 extends over 18 amino acids. Germline V gene data show CDR1 as LGHNA and CDR2 as YNFKEQ. CDR3 bases: TGTGCCAGCAGCCAAGCGGCTAGCGGGGGGTTGTTATACAATGAGCAGTTCTTC. Its protein is CASSQAASGGLLYNEQFF.

This chain joins TRBV7-9 and TRBJ2-7, with a possible D match to TRBD2 (6 bases). There are 14 residues in the CDR3. Germline V gives CDR1 SEHNR, CDR2 FQNEAQ (reference sequence). V was trimmed by 9 bases and J by 4 bases, leaving 19 bases between them. The CDR3 DNA is TGTGCCAGTTCAAACCGGGGGAGCACTTACGAGCAGTACTTC. Translating gives CASSNRGSTYEQYF.

Worth noting for this clonotype: A read error may produce the germline difference seen at one junction end. The chain uses TRBV6-2 or TRBV6-3 and TRBJ2-6; D may be TRBD1 (5 bases). The CDR3 runs to 14 residues. Germline CDR1 reads MNHEY; CDR2 reads SVGEGT. CDR3: CTSSRNSGADVLTF. For the CDR3, the DNA is TGTACCAGCAGTCGCAACTCTGGGGCCGACGTCCTGACTTTC.

The chain uses TRBV20-1 and TRBJ1-1; 7 nucleotides match TRBD1. This CDR3 contains 11 residues. V lost 4 bases to trimming and J lost 11 bases; unmatched junction nucleotides: 7. The V gene's germline CDR1 is DFQATT and CDR2 SNEGSKA (reference sequence). The CDR3 DNA sequence: TGCAGTGCTAAAGACAGGGATCTGGCTTTCTTT. The encoded protein is CSAKDRDLAFF.

This clonotype was seen a single time. This chain links TRBV7-2 with TRBJ2-1, with D uncertain. CDR3 length: 14 residues. The V gene lost 5 bases and the J gene lost 5 bases, with 13 bases spanning the gap. Germline V gives CDR1 SGHTA, CDR2 FQGNSA. CDR3 residues: CASSLEQANNEQFF. The CDR3 DNA reads as TGTGCCAGCAGCCTAGAACAAGCAAACAATGAGCAGTTCTTC.

In this sample, this clonotype turned up once. A much larger clone is a single base away; this may be a read error. The chain couples TRBV20-1 to TRBJ2-1, with 8 bases identical to TRBD2. This CDR3 region has 14 residues. Germline V gene data show CDR1 as DFQATT and CDR2 as SNEGSKA (reference sequence). CDR3 nucleotides: TGCAGTGCCGCCCCTAGCGGGTCCTACAGTGAGCAGTTCTTC. Translation: CSAAPSGSYSEQFF.

The rearrangement uses TRBV30 and TRBJ2-3; D uncertain. This CDR3 has 14 amino acids. Trimming removed 2 bases at V and 0 bases at J, with 9 bases between. Germline loops: CDR1 GTSNPN, CDR2 SVGIG (reference sequence). The CDR3 bases are TGTGCCTGGAGTCGGGTACAGAGCACAGATACGCAGTATTTT. Translation gives CAWSRVQSTDTQYF.

The table lists this clonotype with a few counts. V and J are TRBV12-3 or TRBV12-4 and TRBJ1-2; possibly TRBD1 for D (6 bases). CDR3 size: 13 residues. The germline V and J ends were trimmed by 7 bases and 5 bases, with 14 bases remaining between them. CDR3 protein: CASKPDSFYGYTF. For the CDR3, the DNA is TGTGCCAGCAAGCCGGACAGTTTTTATGGCTACACCTTC.

In its sample, this clonotype was seen a few times. The chain is built from TRBV25-1 and TRBJ2-7, with D hard to call. The last part of the DNA fits TRBJ2-4 better; the J call may be wrong. Per germline, CDR1 MGHDK and CDR2 SYGVNS. The length of the CDR3 is 11 residues. The CDR3 reads CASSIRYIQYF. CDR3 DNA: TGTGCCAGCAGTATTCGGTACATTCAGTACTTC.

The rearrangement uses TRBV3-1 and TRBJ1-6; 7 nucleotides align to TRBD1. The J segment lost 2 bases and the V segment lost 3 bases, leaving 4 bases of the junction unmatched. This CDR3 has 16 residues. The germline V gene has CDR1 LGHDT and CDR2 YNNKEL (reference sequence). In DNA form, the CDR3 reads TGTGCCAGCAGCCACCAGGGACAGACCTATAATTCACCCCTCCACTTT. This encodes CASSHQGQTYNSPLHF.

The rearrangement joins TRBV12-3 or TRBV12-4 to TRBJ2-4; D might be TRBD2 (5 bases). Judging by the DNA end, TRBJ2-5 fits better; the J call may be wrong. The CDR3 loop spans 14 amino acids. CDR3 in DNA: TGTGCCAGCAGTGCGGGCCCCCAGCAAGAGACCCAGTACTTC. Translation gives CASSAGPQQETQYF.

This clonotype was observed a few times. The chain couples TRBV6-5 to TRBJ1-1, with 8 bases lining up with TRBD1. This CDR3 region has 13 residues. Unmatched junction bases numbered 4, after V lost 4 bases and J lost 6 bases. Germline-derived CDR1 and CDR2 are MNHEY and SVGAGI. This chain's CDR3 is CASSSLQGAEAFF. CDR3 sequence (DNA): TGTGCCAGCAGTTCCCTACAGGGGGCTGAAGCTTTCTTT.

The chain joins TRBV7-2 to TRBJ2-4; D might be TRBD2 (6 bases). Judging by the DNA end, TRBJ2-7 fits better; the J call may be wrong. Germline CDR1 and CDR2: SGHTA and FQGNSA. CDR3 size: 15 residues. The CDR3 DNA follows: TGTGCCAGCACTCTAGATCCTCGGGGGACCTACGAGCAGTACTTC. Protein sequence: CASTLDPRGTYEQYF.